This T cell receptor (beta chain) comes out of a study of metastatic and nonmetastatic thyroid tumors (dated by TCRdb to the early 2020s). For the wider study: For patients with malignant and with benign thyroid disease, the researchers compared repertoires between peripheral blood samples and tumor or nodule tissue samples.

Preparation of the library involved PCR. TCRdb names Illumina HiSeq 4000 as the instrument used. The TCR beta-chain CDR3 region of each patient was profiled by high-throughput sequencing. As for how the authors treated the data: CDR3 differences across clinicopathological groups were used to build a classifier for discriminating distant-metastatic papillary thyroid cancer patients. Repertoire diversity was assessed with the Shannon index, and tumor-blood repertoire similarity with the Morisita-Horn index. The public reads were quality trimmed at Q25 with fastp and then assembled into clones with MiXCR by TCRdb, keeping productive beta chains. Here the V and J calls rest on TCRdb's processing, not on the authors' analysis. Here the sample has tens of thousands of clones; 15% occur a single time. Together, the top ten hold approximately 3.4% of the sample. CDR1 DFQATT and CDR2 SNEGSKA were looked up in the germline V gene (reference sequence). CDR3 length: 15 amino acids, cysteine to phenylalanine. Just the 45-base CDR3 DNA is kept, in frame starting at base 1. V has 3 bases trimmed and J has 10 bases trimmed; junction bases matching no gene number 11.

None of the patients had been given any treatment before thyroid surgery. Using T-cell receptor beta sequencing, the researchers looked back retrospectively at clinical samples from patients, gathered between the early 2010s and the late 2010s. Study-wide findings and limitations: In both blood and tumor samples, malignant tumors were reported to have significantly higher TCR beta diversity than benign nodules.

As concerns this clone: There is no known antigen for this receptor. The sample holds no much larger clone one base away, and base qualities are not on file.

Material for sequencing was blood. The rearrangement joined TRBV20-1 to TRBJ2-2; 10 central bases correspond to TRBD2. The origin of this receptor is a female donor with papillary thyroid cancer or a benign thyroid nodule (not recorded which). Some clones in this sample may be carry-over from other donors' samples. The nucleotide sequence is TGCAGTGCTAGGGGGAGCGGGAGGGAATCCGTGGAGCTGTTTTTT. It codes for CSARGSGRESVELFF.